This T cell receptor beta chain derives from a study of OX40 agonist ivuxolimab in advanced cancers. At the level of the study: A partial response was reached by three patients: one with hepatocellular carcinoma and two with cutaneous melanoma.

TCRdb's copy holds only in-frame clones and misses some; the assay was immunoSEQ multiplex PCR. Of about 67,000 clones listed, about 85% were seen once; the top ten hold around 2%. V lost 4 bases to trimming and J lost 2 bases, with 23 bases between them. The CDR3 is 18 residues long. Germline V gene sequence: CDR1 SGHVS, CDR2 FQNEAQ. This chain connects TRBV7-8 to TRBJ1-1; D uncertain. This specimen was CD4+ or CD8+ T cells sorted from blood, taken in a trial of the OX40 agonist ivuxolimab. The TCR originated in an adult with an advanced solid tumor such as melanoma, head and neck, liver or kidney cancer. The CDR3 DNA reads TGTGCCAGCAGCTCGAGCCGGAAGGGATTGGTTCGAAACACTGAAGCTTTCTTT. Encoded protein: CASSSSRKGLVRNTEAFF.